The following is a TCR beta chain sequence with its context. This specimen comes from a study of blood T cell repertoires in COVID-19. Study as a whole: COVID-19 samples from acute and convalescent phases originated in the United States, Italy and Spain.

This CDR3 is 15 amino acids long. V was cut by 1 base and J by 2 bases, with 10 bases left in between. The germline CDR1 and CDR2 sequences are SGHDT and YYEEEE. In the authors' methods: Reference gene primer amplification in the assay estimated nucleated cell counts. Sequencing was performed with immunoSEQ multiplex PCR; in TCRdb, only in-frame clones are kept and a portion is missing. V and J calls and clone size are as listed in that table; D and trimming were resolved from the DNA. Among roughly 34,000 clones listed, 75% to 90% were seen once. The clonotype was recovered from a woman between 70 and 85 years old with acute or convalescent COVID-19. The chain carries TRBV5-6 and TRBJ1-3; perhaps TRBD1 as D (6 bases). What was sequenced was peripheral blood. The CDR3 here is CASSLWNRAGNTIYF. The CDR3 coding sequence is TGTGCCAGCAGCTTGTGGAACAGGGCTGGAAACACCATATATTTT.